The source of this TCR beta chain is a study of T cells expressing NK-cell markers (TCRdb year 2020). A note on the overall study: Three sorted T-cell subsets (CD3+CD56+NKG2C+, CD3+CD56+NKG2C- and CD3+CD56-NKG2C+) from under 10 donors had their TCR beta-chain repertoires profiled. Among the eight sequenced donors, only one was HCMV-seronegative, while the other seven were HCMV-seropositive. The eight sequenced donors were randomly selected healthy volunteers, three men and five women. Libraries were sequenced as 2 x 150 bp reads on Illumina HiSeq 2000/2500, MiSeq or NextSeq.

The instrument was an Illumina HiSeq 2000. 5'RACE template switching, by which a universal primer site and unique molecular identifiers were added, was used to make TCR beta cDNA libraries. cDNA synthesis was primed from the TCR beta constant segment, followed by two successive PCR amplification steps. On the authors' methods: MIGEC handled demultiplexing of the reads and grouping by UMI, while MiTCR was used to assemble and quantify clonotypes. To exclude erroneous sequences, only TCR cDNA sequences supported by at least two reads were retained. Downstream repertoire analysis used the tcR package, and clonotypes were matched across fractions by CDR3 nucleotide sequence plus V segment. VDJmatch was used to annotate antigen specificity against VDJdb, with one amino acid substitution in CDR3 allowed. Based on TCRdb reprocessing of the reads, there is one entry per CDR3 protein sequence, and DNA is missing. The V and J calls and clone size are TCRdb's, not the authors'. The table for this sample shows 140,000 to 150,000 distinct CDR3 sequences. Clones ranked in the top ten supply roughly an eighth of the sample.

Broad study findings and their caveats: Whether the expanded NKG2C-expressing T cell clones were specific for HCMV antigens remained unclear. Those dominant clonotypes were again the most abundant among CD3+CD56-NKG2C+ cells in a few donors, at roughly 25-65%. In six donors, the dominant CD3+CD56+NKG2C+ clonotypes were found to rank among the top 10 CD8+ clonotypes and to make up 1.0-7.0% of CD8+ T cells.

HCMV-specific IgG was detected in serum with a commercial ELISA kit to determine HCMV serostatus. Ficoll density gradient centrifugation was used to isolate peripheral blood mononuclear cells from blood. CDR1 SGHVS and CDR2 FNYEAQ were looked up in the germline V gene. The cysteine opens and the phenylalanine closes a CDR3 of 16 amino acids. DNA was not recorded. Details on this clonotype: Its recognized antigen is unknown.

The chain uses TRBV7-6 and TRBJ2-3; TCRdb's D call of TRBD2 is untestable without DNA. The sample consisted of blood T cells: a sorted CD56 or NKG2C T cell subset, CD4+ or CD8+ T cells, or bulk PBMC T cells (not recorded which). The sequence was collected from a man between 18 and 29 years old in good health. Donor details come from another sample of the same person, matched by shared clones. CDR3 sequence: CASSSTSGPSTDTQYF.